The clone carrying this T cell receptor (beta chain) appeared many times. Its specificity is not known. This sample is part of a study of T cell repertoires in cytomegalovirus infection. Study-wide background: The public TCR beta signatures pointed to both CMV infection and matching HLA type. Study results and caveats: There were carriers of CMV plus the relevant HLA, and cumulative public TCR beta family frequency identified them.

TCRdb re-analysed the reads in MiXCR, keeping a single row per CDR3 protein. Of tens of thousands of distinct CDR3 sequences in the sample, nearly 20% are singletons; the top ten hold 53%. With 5 bases clipped from V and 8 bases from J, the junction kept 15 bases outside the gene matches. In germline, CDR1 is SGHAT, CDR2 FQNNGV. This CDR3 has 16 amino acids. The chain joins TRBV11-2 to TRBJ2-4, with TRBD2 matching 7 bases. The receptor was derived from a human donor in good health (CMV status not recorded). Some clones in this sample may be carry-over from other donors' samples. The sequenced sample was CD8+ T cells from cultured PBMCs, obtained from culture after CMV antigen stimulation. The CDR3 nucleotides read TGTGCCAGCAGCCCAGATCTGGGGGGGGAGGGTGACATTCAGTACTTC. Its translation: CASSPDLGGEGDIQYF.